This TCR beta chain was identified in a study of CD8 T cells in ankylosing spondylitis. The CDR3 extends over 17 amino acids. With 2 bases removed from V and 0 bases from J, the gap between germline ends came to 16 bases. Germline V CDR1 and CDR2: SGHVS, FQNEAQ. A note on this clonotype: Its antigen is not identified. Here the CDR3 omits its conserved ending phenylalanine or tryptophan, so a read error is the likely source.

The study, taken as a whole, reports: Earlier studies detected some motif variants in reactive arthritis synovial fluid and blood. The clones that were linked to disease were reported to be significantly enriched in matched synovial fluid samples from ankylosing spondylitis patients.

TCRdb redid the calling of the 5' RACE reads with MiXCR, one entry per CDR3 protein. The table shows some 250,000 distinct CDR3 sequences, with approximately 12% occurring only once. Sequencing was performed on blood, either unsorted or a sorted T cell fraction (not recorded which). The TCR comes from a male donor with ankylosing spondylitis or in good health (not recorded which). The chain carries TRBV7-8 and TRBJ1-1; D unclear. CDR3 nucleotides: TGTGCCAGCAGCTTACGGGCAGAAACCACCTTGAACACTGAAGCTTTCTCT. It codes for CASSLRAETTLNTEAFS.